This T cell receptor (beta chain) stems from a study of blood T cells in healthy people across ages. The wider study: The template switching approach captured approximately one barcoded beta molecule for every two T cells. Study results and caveats: Possibly confounding the expanded clonotype changes was the fact that donor CMV status was unknown. As age increased, TCR beta diversity per million T cells fell in a roughly linear fashion.

On this clonotype itself: Its antigen is still unknown. Being one base from a much bigger clone, this may be a read error. The CDR3 does not close with the conserved phenylalanine or tryptophan, likely indicating a read error.

V gave up 5 bases and J gave up 6 bases, with 11 bases separating them. This CDR3 is 13 amino acids long. CDR1 and CDR2 from the germline V gene are MNHEY and SVGEGT. A second PCR, run for about 7 to 12 cycles, used a sample-barcoded 5' primer plus a J-beta primer mix. Researchers report that a template-switch adaptor with 12 random nucleotides tagged each cDNA molecule. MiXCR was run by TCRdb on the 5' RACE reads, yielding one entry per CDR3 protein. Of 1,800,000 or so distinct CDR3 sequences listed, roughly two fifths were seen once; the top ten hold 23%. The chain carries TRBV6-2 or TRBV6-3 and TRBJ1-5; D is undetermined. What was sequenced was blood. The clonotype was recovered from a human donor in good health. The CDR3 sequence is CASSHPGGQPQHV. Written as DNA, the CDR3 is TGTGCCAGCAGTCACCCTGGAGGTCAGCCCCAGCATGTT.